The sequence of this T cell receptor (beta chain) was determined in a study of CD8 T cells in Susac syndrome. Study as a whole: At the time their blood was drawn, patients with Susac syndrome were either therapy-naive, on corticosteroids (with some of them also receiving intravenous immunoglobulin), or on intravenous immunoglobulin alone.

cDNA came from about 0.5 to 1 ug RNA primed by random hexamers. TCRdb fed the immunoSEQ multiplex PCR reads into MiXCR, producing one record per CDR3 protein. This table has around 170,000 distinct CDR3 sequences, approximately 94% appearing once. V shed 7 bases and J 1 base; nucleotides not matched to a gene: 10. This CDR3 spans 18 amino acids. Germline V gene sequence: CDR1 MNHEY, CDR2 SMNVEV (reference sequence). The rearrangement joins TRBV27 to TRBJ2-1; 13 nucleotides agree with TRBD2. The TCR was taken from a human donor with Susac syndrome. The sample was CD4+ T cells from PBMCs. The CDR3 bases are TGTGCCAGCACCCTGCTAGGACTAGCGGGAGCGTCCTACAATGAGCAGTTCTTC. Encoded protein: CASTLLGLAGASYNEQFF.